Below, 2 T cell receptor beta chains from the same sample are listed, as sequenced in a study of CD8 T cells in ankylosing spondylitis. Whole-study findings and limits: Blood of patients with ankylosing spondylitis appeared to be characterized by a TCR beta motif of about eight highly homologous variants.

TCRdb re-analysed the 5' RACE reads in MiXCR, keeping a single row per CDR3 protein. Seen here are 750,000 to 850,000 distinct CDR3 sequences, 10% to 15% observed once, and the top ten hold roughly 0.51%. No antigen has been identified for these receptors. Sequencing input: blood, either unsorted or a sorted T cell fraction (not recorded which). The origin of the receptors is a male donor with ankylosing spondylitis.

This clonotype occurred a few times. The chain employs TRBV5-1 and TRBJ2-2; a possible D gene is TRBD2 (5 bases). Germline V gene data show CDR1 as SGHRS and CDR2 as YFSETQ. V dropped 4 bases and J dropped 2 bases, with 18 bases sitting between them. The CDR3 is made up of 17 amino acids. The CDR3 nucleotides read TGCGCCAGCAGCCAGAACGCGGCCCGGACTAACACCGGGGAGCTGTTTTTT. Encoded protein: CASSQNAARTNTGELFF.

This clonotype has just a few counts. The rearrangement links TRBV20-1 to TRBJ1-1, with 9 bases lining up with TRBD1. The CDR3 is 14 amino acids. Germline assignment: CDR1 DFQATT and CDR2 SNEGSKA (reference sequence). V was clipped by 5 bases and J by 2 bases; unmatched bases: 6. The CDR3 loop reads CSALNRGLNTEAFF. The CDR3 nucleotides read TGCAGTGCTCTTAACAGGGGGCTTAACACTGAAGCTTTCTTT.